The TCR beta chain under discussion was sequenced for a study of cytomegalovirus exposure and HLA in healthy donors. Study-level points and caveats: Across donors, presence/absence analyses took sequencing depth to be roughly uniform. Reported results showed that the classifier diagnosed cytomegalovirus status with high specificity and sensitivity. A later analysis showed TCR association rates differing by HLA locus, peaking at DRB1 and lowest at HLA-C. HLA alleles showed associations with 16,951 TCR beta sequences in a later analysis, at a 0.05 false discovery rate.

In its sample, this clone was seen a few times. Its target is not known. Trimming cost V 5 bases and J 1 base, with 12 bases left between them. CDR1 LNHDA and CDR2 SQIVND come from the germline V gene (reference sequence). The CDR3 length is 16 residues. The PCR was carried out with 60 Vbeta primers and 13 Jbeta primers. Here immunoSEQ multiplex PCR was the method, and the copy in TCRdb shows in-frame clones only, minus some. The sample lists about 180,000 clones; 76% were seen once. This receptor was obtained from a young man in good health and CMV-seronegative. Sequencing was performed on PBMCs. The chain joins TRBV19 to TRBJ1-6; D not certain. The CDR3 DNA reads as TGTGCCAGTAGTGGAGGGATCGGGTCCTATAATTCACCCCTCCACTTT. Protein sequence: CASSGGIGSYNSPLHF. Variable domain in full (rest from reference TRBV19 and TRBJ1-6): DGGITQSPKYLFRKEGQNVTLSCEQNLNHDAMYWYRQDPGQGLRLIYYSQIVNDFQKGDIAEGYSVSREKKESFPLTVTSAQKNPTAFYLCASSGGIGSYNSPLHFGNGTRLTVT.